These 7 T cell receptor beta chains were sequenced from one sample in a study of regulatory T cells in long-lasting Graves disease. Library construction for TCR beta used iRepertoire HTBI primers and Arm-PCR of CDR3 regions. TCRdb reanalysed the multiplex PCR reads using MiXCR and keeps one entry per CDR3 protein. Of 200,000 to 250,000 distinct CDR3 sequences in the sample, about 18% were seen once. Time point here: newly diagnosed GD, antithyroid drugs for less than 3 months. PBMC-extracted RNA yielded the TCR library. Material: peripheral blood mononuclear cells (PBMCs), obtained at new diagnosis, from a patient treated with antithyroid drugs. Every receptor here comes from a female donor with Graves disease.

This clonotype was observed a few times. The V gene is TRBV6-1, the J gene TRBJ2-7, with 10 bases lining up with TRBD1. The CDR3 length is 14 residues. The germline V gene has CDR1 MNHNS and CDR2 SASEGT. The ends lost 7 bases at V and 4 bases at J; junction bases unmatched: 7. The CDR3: CASNRQGAGYEQYF. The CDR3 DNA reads TGTGCCAGCAACCGACAGGGGGCAGGTTACGAGCAGTACTTC.

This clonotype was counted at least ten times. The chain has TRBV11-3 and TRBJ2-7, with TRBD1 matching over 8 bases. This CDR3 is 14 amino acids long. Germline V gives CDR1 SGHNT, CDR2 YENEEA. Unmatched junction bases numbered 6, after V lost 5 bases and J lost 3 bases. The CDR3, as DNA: TGTGCCAGCAGCGTCGAACAGGGGGTCTACGAGCAGTACTTC. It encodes CASSVEQGVYEQYF. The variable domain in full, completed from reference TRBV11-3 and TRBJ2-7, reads EAGVVQSPRYKIIEKKQPVAFWCNPISGHNTLYWYLQNLGQGPELLIRYENEEAVDDSQLPKDRFSAERLKGVDSTLKIQPAELGDSAVYLCASSVEQGVYEQYFGPGTRLTVT.

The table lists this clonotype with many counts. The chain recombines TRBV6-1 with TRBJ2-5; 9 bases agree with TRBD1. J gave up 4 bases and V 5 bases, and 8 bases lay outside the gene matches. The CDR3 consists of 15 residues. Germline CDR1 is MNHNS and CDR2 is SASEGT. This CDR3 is CASSLLLQGAETQYF. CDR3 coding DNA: TGTGCCAGCAGTCTTTTATTACAGGGGGCAGAGACCCAGTACTTC.

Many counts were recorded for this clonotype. Written as DNA, the CDR3 is TGCAGTGCGGCGGATAACACCGGGGAGCTGTTTTTT. Amino acids: CSAADNTGELFF. This chain uses TRBV20-1 with TRBJ2-2; D unclear. Looked up from germline, CDR1 is DFQATT and CDR2 is SNEGSKA (reference sequence). The CDR3 is 12 amino acids. V was clipped by 6 bases and J by 2 bases, with 7 bases between them.

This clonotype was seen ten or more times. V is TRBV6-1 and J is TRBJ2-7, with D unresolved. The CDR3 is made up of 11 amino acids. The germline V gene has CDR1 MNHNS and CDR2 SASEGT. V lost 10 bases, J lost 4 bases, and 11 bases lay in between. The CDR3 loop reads CATPPWYEQYF. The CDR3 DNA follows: TGTGCCACCCCGCCGTGGTACGAGCAGTACTTC.

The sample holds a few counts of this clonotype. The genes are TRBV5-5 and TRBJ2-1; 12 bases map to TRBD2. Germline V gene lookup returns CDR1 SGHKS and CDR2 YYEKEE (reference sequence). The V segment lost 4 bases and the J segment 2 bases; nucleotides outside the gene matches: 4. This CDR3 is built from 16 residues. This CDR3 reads CASSDWTSGTYNEQFF. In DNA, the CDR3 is TGTGCCAGCAGCGACTGGACTAGCGGGACCTACAATGAGCAGTTCTTC.

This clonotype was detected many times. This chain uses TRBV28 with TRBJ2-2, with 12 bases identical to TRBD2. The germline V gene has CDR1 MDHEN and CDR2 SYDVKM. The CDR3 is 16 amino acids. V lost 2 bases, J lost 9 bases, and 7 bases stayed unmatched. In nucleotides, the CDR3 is TGTGCCAGCAGTTTAGCGACTAGCGGGAGTATCAGGGAGCTGTTTTTT. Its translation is CASSLATSGSIRELFF.